Detailed here is one T cell receptor (beta chain). The entry originates in a study of T cell responses to AZD1222 COVID-19 vaccine. Profiled with immunoSEQ multiplex PCR; TCRdb holds only in-frame clones, not every one. The top ten hold about 4% of the sample, which has roughly 120,000 clones, approximately 83% seen once. The germline V and J ends were trimmed by 4 bases and 1 base, with 10 bases remaining between them. This CDR3 has 15 amino acids. Germline V gives CDR1 KGHSH, CDR2 LQKENI. This chain links TRBV18 with TRBJ1-4, with a weak D call TRBD1 (6 bases). The sample here was peripheral blood, taken on day 0 of MenACWY control vaccination. This sequence originates from an adult in good health. CDR3: CASSLQGGTNEKLFF. In DNA, the CDR3 is TGTGCCAGCTCACTACAAGGGGGAACTAATGAAAAACTGTTTTTT. The complete variable domain, with remaining parts taken from reference TRBV18 and TRBJ1-4, reads NAGVMQNPRHLVRRRGQEARLRCSPMKGHSHVYWYRQLPEEGLKFMVYLQKENIIDESGMPKERFSAEFPKEGPSILRIQQVVRGDSAAYFCASSLQGGTNEKLFFGSGTQLSVL.